The T cell receptor (beta chain) under discussion was sequenced for a study of blood T cell repertoires in COVID-19. Study-level background: Some COVID-19 samples were acute and others convalescent; all came from the United States, Italy and Spain. T cells, B-cell-depleted T cells, or PBMCs supplied cDNA or gDNA.

How the authors handled the data: Researchers report that nucleated cell counts were estimated from reference gene primer amplification. Sequencing used immunoSEQ multiplex PCR; TCRdb keeps in-frame clones, though not all of them. The DNA gave D and trimming, while V, J and clone size come from that table. The table lists about 80,000 clones, 80% of them singletons. This receptor was taken from a man in his fifties or sixties with active or convalescent COVID-19. The material sequenced was peripheral blood.

The CDR3 sequence: CASSAPSQPLHF. Here the CDR3 DNA reads TGTGCCAGCAGTGCCCCTTCTCAGCCCCTCCACTTT. The chain couples TRBV25-1 to TRBJ1-6; D uncertain. The V and J ends lost 4 bases and 13 bases respectively, with 11 bases between them. Germline CDR1 and CDR2: MGHDK and SYGVNS. The CDR3 length is 12 residues.